This T cell receptor (beta chain) was retrieved from a study of T-cell memory formation after mild COVID-19. TCRdb independently ran MiXCR on the 5' RACE reads; one entry per CDR3 protein. The sample has under 300,000 distinct CDR3 sequences; 7% to 10% are singletons. This clonotype was observed many times. This CDR3 contains 13 residues. V gave up 1 base and J gave up 7 bases, with 10 bases separating them. Input material: PBMCs or a T cell subset sorted from them (not recorded which). The chain uses TRBV12-3 or TRBV12-4 and TRBJ1-2, with D possibly matching TRBD1 (5 bases). This sequence was found in a man younger than 35 who had mild COVID-19 (a few samples of this study predate the infection). Cell type and time point are not known. The CDR3 DNA reads TGTGCCAGCAGTTTAGTCCAGGGCGGTGGCTACACCTTC. It is translated as CASSLVQGGGYTF.